The 16 T cell receptor beta chains listed next were all sequenced from one sample in a study of T cells in Graves' hyperthyroidism and ophthalmopathy. From RNA transcripts, TCR beta CDR3 regions were amplified. In the first-round RT-PCR of the TCR CDR3, the HTBI primer set was used. TCRdb reanalysed the multiplex PCR reads using MiXCR and keeps one entry per CDR3 protein. The repertoire includes approximately 500,000 distinct CDR3 sequences, about 45% of them detected once, and roughly 8.2% sits in the top ten. Specimen: peripheral blood or thyroid tissue (not recorded which). Receptor source: a young woman with Graves' hyperthyroidism.

This sequence joins TRBV29-1 and TRBJ1-2; D is possibly TRBD1 (5 bases). The CDR3 spans 15 residues. The germline CDR1 and CDR2 sequences are SQVTM and ANQGSEA. V lost 4 bases and J lost 5, with 20 bases in between. The CDR3 sequence: CSVVVGTHNEYGYTF. The CDR3 region has the DNA TGCAGCGTTGTTGTGGGGACCCACAATGAGTATGGCTACACCTTC.

The genes are TRBV12-3 or TRBV12-4 and TRBJ1-5; 9 nucleotides align to TRBD1. This CDR3 is built from 14 residues. V shed 3 bases, J shed 6 bases, and the junction held 3 bases outside the gene matches. This CDR3 is CASSLGTGTQPQHF. The CDR3 nucleotides are TGTGCCAGCAGTTTGGGGACAGGGACTCAGCCCCAGCATTTT.

This chain joins TRBV14 and TRBJ1-6; 7 bases are a match to TRBD1. This CDR3 contains 16 residues. Looked up from germline, CDR1 is SGHDN and CDR2 is FVKESK. Trimming cost V 1 base and J 6 bases; bases outside gene matches: 6. DNA for the CDR3: TGTGCCAGCAGCCAAGGCGTGACAGGGCTTAATTCACCCCTCCACTTT. This gives the protein CASSQGVTGLNSPLHF.

This clonotype was seen at least ten times. This chain uses TRBV29-1 with TRBJ2-2; D could derive from TRBD1 or TRBD2 (5 bases each). Per the germline V gene, CDR1 is SQVTM and CDR2 is ANQGSEA. The CDR3 consists of 13 residues. Trimming removed 7 bases at V and 4 bases at J, with 13 bases between. This CDR3 reads CSALTGLTGELFF. The CDR3 DNA is TGCAGCGCCTTAACAGGACTCACCGGGGAGCTGTTTTTT.

This clonotype was seen ten or more times. The V call is TRBV7-2, the J call TRBJ2-7; TRBD2 agrees at 7 bases. V trimming: 4 bases; J trimming: 7 bases; junction bases outside the gene matches: 7. Germline V gives CDR1 SGHTA, CDR2 FQGNSA. CDR3 size: 13 residues. CDR3 sequence: CASSSWEGGEQYF. The DNA for the CDR3 is TGTGCCAGCAGCTCCTGGGAGGGCGGAGAGCAGTACTTC.

There are many counts of this clonotype. This rearrangement joins TRBV7-2 to TRBJ2-2; unclear D gene. CDR1 and CDR2 from the germline V gene are SGHTA and FQGNSA. The V end was cut by 1 base, the J end by 6 bases, with 3 bases between. The CDR3 runs to 12 residues. CDR3 sequence: CASSLDAGELFF. DNA for the CDR3: TGTGCCAGCAGCTTAGACGCCGGGGAGCTGTTTTTT.

The genes are TRBV29-1 and TRBJ2-7; 9 nucleotides line up with TRBD2. CDR1 is SQVTM and CDR2 is ANQGSEA in the germline V gene. This CDR3 has 14 residues. V was clipped by 6 bases and J by 3 bases; unmatched bases: 9. In nucleotides, the CDR3 is TGCAGCGTAGCGGGGGGAATCGAGCTCTACGAGCAGTACTTC. Translated: CSVAGGIELYEQYF.

This sequence joins TRBV2 and TRBJ1-2; a weak D match, TRBD1 (6 bases). Germline-derived CDR1 and CDR2 are SNHLY and FYNNEI. This CDR3 has 18 amino acids. The V end was cut by 8 bases, the J end by 0 bases, with 25 bases between. The CDR3 DNA sequence: TGTGCCAGCGCCACAGGGTTTACTGGAAACCATGCTAACTATGGCTACACCTTC. Translation gives CASATGFTGNHANYGYTF.

The table lists this clonotype with many counts. This rearrangement joins TRBV12-3 or TRBV12-4 to TRBJ2-5; D unclear. V was shortened by 4 bases and J by 4 bases, with 10 bases between the two germline ends. The CDR3 is 13 amino acids. CDR3 bases: TGTGCCAGCAGTTCTGTGATAGTAGAGACCCAGTACTTC. Translation: CASSSVIVETQYF.

Note on this clonotype: A read error may be the cause here, since a much bigger clone is one base away. The chain uses TRBV7-9 and TRBJ1-4; 7 positions match TRBD1. The CDR3 has 15 residues. The germline CDR1 and CDR2 sequences are SEHNR and FQNEAQ (reference sequence). The CDR3, as DNA: TGTGCCTGCAGCTTGGCCGGGACAGCTAATGAAAAACTGTTTTTT. It encodes CACSLAGTANEKLFF.

J is TRBJ1-2 and V is TRBV7-9; D remains ambiguous. Germline V gene data show CDR1 as SEHNR and CDR2 as FQNEAQ (reference sequence). V lost 5 bases to trimming and J lost 2 bases, with 9 bases between them. The CDR3 sequence is 13 residues long. As DNA, the CDR3 is TGTGCCAGCAGCCCTCGGGAGAACTATGGCTACACCTTC. It specifies CASSPRENYGYTF.

The chain has TRBV5-1 and TRBJ2-3, with 7 bases fitting TRBD1. The V and J ends lost 7 bases and 11 bases, in that order; junction bases with no gene match: 10. The CDR3 runs to 12 residues. From germline, CDR1 is SGHRS and CDR2 YFSETQ. In nucleotides, the CDR3 is TGCGCCAGCCGACAGGGTAGCAATGAGCAGTATTTT. Its translation: CASRQGSNEQYF.

This clonotype was seen repeatedly, ten times or more. The rearrangement uses TRBV6-1 and TRBJ1-2, with D possibly matching TRBD1 (6 bases). This CDR3 has 14 residues. From germline, CDR1 is MNHNS and CDR2 SASEGT. V lost 5 bases, J lost 2 bases, and 12 bases lay in between. CDR3 in amino acids: CASSFGQSNYGYTF. The CDR3 region has the DNA TGTGCCAGCAGTTTTGGACAGTCCAACTATGGCTACACCTTC.

The chain is built from TRBV5-8 and TRBJ2-7, with 9 bases lining up with TRBD2. This CDR3 has 16 amino acids. V dropped 5 bases and J dropped 2; count of bases not matched to a gene: 11. Looked up from germline, CDR1 is SGHTS and CDR2 is YDEGEE. The CDR3 DNA sequence: TGTGCCAGCAGTCCATTCGGGACTAGCACCCCCTACGAGCAGTACTTC. Residues: CASSPFGTSTPYEQYF.

This clonotype appeared a few times. The J gene is TRBJ2-5, the V gene TRBV20-1; TRBD2 matches at 12 bases. Per germline, CDR1 DFQATT and CDR2 SNEGSKA (reference sequence). The CDR3 runs 13 residues. With V trimmed by 6 bases and J by 5 bases, 4 bases remained unmatched. The CDR3 nucleotides are TGCAGTGCCACAGGACTAGCGGGGGAGACCCAGTACTTC. Translated, it gives CSATGLAGETQYF.

With respect to this clonotype: The germline gene is not matched at one end of the junction; a read error may be the cause. This rearrangement joins TRBV15 to TRBJ1-3, with D uncertain. This CDR3 comprises 13 residues. The germline CDR1 and CDR2 sequences are LNHNV and YYDKDF (reference sequence). CDR3 nucleotides: TGTGCCGCCCGACCGTTCTCTGGAAACACCACATATTTT. Amino acid sequence: CAARPFSGNTTYF.